The 24 T cell receptor beta chains below all came from one sample that was sequenced in a study of blood T cell repertoires in COVID-19. The data were produced by immunoSEQ multiplex PCR, yet TCRdb's version contains in-frame clones alone and is incomplete. The sample includes about 71,000 clones, 80% to 90% of them seen just once. Material: peripheral blood. Source of these receptors: a man aged 25-45 years with acute or convalescent COVID-19.

The rearrangement links TRBV5-1 to TRBJ1-1; 12 nucleotides match TRBD1. Losses at the gene ends were 3 bases for V and 4 bases for J; bases not matched to a gene: 4. The CDR3 runs to 15 residues. The germline CDR1 and CDR2 sequences are SGHRS and YFSETQ. CDR3 bases: TGCGCCAGCAGCTGGGGACAGGGGGCCGGCACTGAAGCTTTCTTT. This encodes CASSWGQGAGTEAFF. Together with reference TRBV5-1 and TRBJ1-1, the CDR3 gives the full variable domain: KAGVTQTPRYLIKTRGQQVTLSCSPISGHRSVSWYQQTPGQGLQFLFEYFSETQRNKGNFPGRFSGRQFSNSRSEMNVSTLELGDSALYLCASSWGQGAGTEAFFGQGTRLTVV.

This rearrangement joins TRBV9 to TRBJ2-5; TRBD2 is a possible D gene (5 bases). Trimming took off 0 bases at V and 1 base at J, with 10 bases between the two ends. CDR1 and CDR2 (germline): SGDLS, YYNGEE. The CDR3 extends over 15 amino acids. The CDR3 is CASSVGGPLQETQYF. CDR3 DNA: TGTGCCAGCAGCGTAGGAGGGCCCCTCCAAGAGACCCAGTACTTC.

This rearrangement joins TRBV19 to TRBJ1-5; no reliable D call. Germline CDR1 is LNHDA and CDR2 is SQIVND (reference sequence). V was shortened by 5 bases and J by 6 bases, with 8 bases between the two germline ends. This CDR3 is 12 amino acids long. CDR3: CASSPQAQPQHF. The CDR3 coding sequence is TGTGCCAGTAGTCCCCAGGCTCAGCCCCAGCATTTT.

The chain uses TRBV27 and TRBJ1-1; 7 bases are shared with TRBD1. The V segment lost 0 bases and the J segment 1 base; nucleotides outside the gene matches: 5. The germline CDR1 and CDR2 sequences are MNHEY and SMNVEV (reference sequence). The CDR3 is 16 amino acids. In nucleotides, the CDR3 is TGTGCCAGCAGTTTATCATACCGGACAGGGAACACTGAAGCTTTCTTT. Its protein product is CASSLSYRTGNTEAFF.

The chain joins TRBV4-2 to TRBJ2-7; weak D call: TRBD1 (6 bases). Per germline, CDR1 LGHNA and CDR2 YNFKEQ. The CDR3 runs to 15 residues. The V end was cut by 0 bases, the J end by 2 bases, with 11 bases between. The DNA for the CDR3 is TGTGCCAGCAGCCAAGAAGGGGGTAACGCCTACGAGCAGTACTTC. This gives the protein CASSQEGGNAYEQYF.

The genes are TRBV2 and TRBJ1-3; D is perhaps TRBD1 (5 bases). V lost 8 bases to trimming and J lost 3 bases, with 8 bases between them. The CDR3 spans 12 residues. The germline CDR1 and CDR2 sequences are SNHLY and FYNNEI. This CDR3 is CASSRDGNTIYF. In nucleotides, the CDR3 is TGTGCCAGCTCCAGGGATGGAAACACCATATATTTT.

This clone has only one observation. V is TRBV4-1 and J is TRBJ2-1; no clear D gene. This CDR3 has 15 residues. V lost 6 bases, J lost 0 bases, and 12 bases lay in between. CDR1 and CDR2 from the germline V gene are MGHRA and YSYEKL. The CDR3 sequence: CASSQMLSSYNEQFF. CDR3 DNA: TGCGCCAGCAGTCAAATGTTGAGCTCCTACAATGAGCAGTTCTTC.

The chain recombines TRBV5-5 with TRBJ1-5, with unresolved D. Germline V gene data show CDR1 as SGHKS and CDR2 as YYEKEE (reference sequence). The V end was cut by 2 bases, the J end by 0 bases, with 9 bases between. CDR3 length equals 15 residues. DNA for the CDR3: TGTGCCAGCAGCTTACTAGGGAATAGCAATCAGCCCCAGCATTTT. Translation: CASSLLGNSNQPQHF.

CDR3 sequence reads: CASSLSGTGALNEQFF. The CDR3 nucleotides are TGCGCCAGCAGCCTCTCCGGGACAGGGGCTTTAAATGAGCAGTTCTTC. The V gene is TRBV4-1, the J gene TRBJ2-1; 10 bases line up with TRBD1. CDR3 length: 16 residues. Germline V CDR1 and CDR2: MGHRA, YSYEKL. With 4 bases clipped from V and 7 bases from J, the junction kept 10 bases outside the gene matches.

The chain links TRBV5-4 to TRBJ1-1; D is unclear. The CDR3 totals 14 residues. Looked up from germline, CDR1 is SGHNT and CDR2 is YYREEE (reference sequence). Between the trimmed V and J ends, which lost 0 bases and 4 bases, there was a span of 10 bases. CDR3 loop: CASSLAGGGTEAFF. The CDR3 DNA follows: TGTGCCAGCAGCTTGGCGGGAGGCGGCACTGAAGCTTTCTTT.

The chain combines TRBV9 with TRBJ1-2; no clear D gene. Germline V gene sequence: CDR1 SGDLS, CDR2 YYNGEE. V lost 0 bases and J 2 bases, leaving 8 bases between the germline ends. The CDR3 contains 14 residues. CDR3 in DNA: TGTGCCAGCAGCGTAGCTGCCGGGAACTATGGCTACACCTTC. It codes for CASSVAAGNYGYTF.

The chain has TRBV5-1 and TRBJ2-7; 10 bases are a match to TRBD2. The CDR3 totals 15 residues. Trimming took 1 base from V and 3 from J; bases not matched to a gene: 4. Germline CDR1 SGHRS, CDR2 YFSETQ. The DNA of the CDR3 is TGCGCCAGCAGCTTGTTGGGACTAGCGAGCTACGAGCAGTACTTC. It codes for CASSLLGLASYEQYF.

This clone was picked up one time. V and J are TRBV20-1 and TRBJ1-2; D is unresolved. The CDR3 has 11 residues. V was trimmed by 5 bases and J by 1 base, leaving 5 bases between them. Germline CDR1 and CDR2: DFQATT and SNEGSKA (reference sequence). CDR3 coding DNA: TGCAGTGCTTTCAATAACTATGGCTACACCTTC. It yields the protein CSAFNNYGYTF.

V is TRBV29-1 and J is TRBJ2-3, with D tentatively TRBD1 (5 bases). This CDR3 spans 12 amino acids. V gave up 8 bases and J gave up 2 bases, with 11 bases separating them. Germline V gives CDR1 SQVTM, CDR2 ANQGSEA. The CDR3 sequence is CSIAGSTDTQYF. DNA for the CDR3: TGCAGCATTGCAGGGTCCACAGATACGCAGTATTTT.

This chain uses TRBV7-2 with TRBJ1-2; 7 bases align to TRBD1. The CDR3 length is 14 residues. J was trimmed by 6 bases and V by 3 bases; bases with no gene match: 7. The germline V gene encodes CDR1 SGHTA and CDR2 FQGNSA. CDR3 DNA sequence: TGTGCCAGCAGCTTCCAGACAGGGCGTGATGGCTACACCTTC. Translated, it gives CASSFQTGRDGYTF. Drawing the rest from reference TRBV7-2 and TRBJ1-2, the complete variable domain is GAGVSQSPSNKVTEKGKDVELRCDPISGHTALYWYRQSLGQGLEFLIYFQGNSAPDKSGLPSDRFSAERTGGSVSTLTIQRTQQEDSAVYLCASSFQTGRDGYTFGSGTRLTVV.

V usage is TRBV11-3 and J usage is TRBJ2-3; TRBD1 aligns across 8 bases. The V and J ends lost 4 bases and 14 bases, in that order; junction bases with no gene match: 8. The germline CDR1 and CDR2 sequences are SGHNT and YENEEA. CDR3 length: 12 residues. The CDR3 DNA sequence: TGTGCCAGCAGCTCGGGGACAGGCAAGGGGTATTTT. Translated, it gives CASSSGTGKGYF.

This clone was counted a few times. The V call is TRBV29-1, the J call TRBJ1-3; TRBD1 agrees at 8 bases. This CDR3 is 13 amino acids long. Germline assignment: CDR1 SQVTM and CDR2 ANQGSEA. V shed 5 bases and J 3 bases; nucleotides not matched to a gene: 3. The CDR3 loop is CSVRQGFGNTIYF. In nucleotides, the CDR3 is TGCAGCGTTCGACAGGGGTTTGGAAACACCATATATTTT. Based on the CDR3 plus reference TRBV29-1 and TRBJ1-3, the full variable domain is SAVISQKPSRDICQRGTSLTIQCQVDSQVTMMFWYRQQPGQSLTLIATANQGSEATYESGFVIDKFPISRPNLTFSTLTVSNMSPEDSSIYLCSVRQGFGNTIYFGEGSWLTVV.

The chain employs TRBV5-5 and TRBJ2-2; 10 bases are shared with TRBD2. Trimming cost V 0 bases and J 5 bases; bases outside gene matches: 7. Looked up from germline, CDR1 is SGHKS and CDR2 is YYEKEE (reference sequence). The CDR3 covers 17 residues. The CDR3 coding sequence is TGTGCCAGCAGCTTGGCCGGGCTAGCGGGAGTTACCGGGGAGCTGTTTTTT. Translation: CASSLAGLAGVTGELFF.

The chain combines TRBV4-1 with TRBJ1-1; 7 bases align to TRBD1. Trimming at V came to 4 bases and at J to 3 bases, leaving 5 bases not matched to a gene. The CDR3 sequence is 14 residues long. Germline V gene lookup returns CDR1 MGHRA and CDR2 YSYEKL. CDR3 bases: TGCGCCAGCAGCCTCCAAACAGGGGACACTGAAGCTTTCTTT. Its translation is CASSLQTGDTEAFF.

The genes are TRBV28 and TRBJ2-7; D is possibly TRBD1 (6 bases). Germline CDR1 and CDR2: MDHEN and SYDVKM. V lost 4 bases and J lost 7, with 14 bases in between. The CDR3 sequence is 13 residues long. This chain's CDR3 is CASSWGPRGEQYF. The CDR3 region has the DNA TGTGCCAGCAGTTGGGGGCCGAGAGGGGAGCAGTACTTC.

The gene calls are TRBV7-3 and TRBJ2-3, with 8 bases identical to TRBD2. The CDR3 runs 15 residues. Germline-derived CDR1 and CDR2 are SGHTA and FQGTGA. J gave up 5 bases and V 2 bases, and 6 bases lay outside the gene matches. CDR3 nucleotide sequence: TGTGCCAGCAGCTTAGCGGGGGGCCAGGGAGATACGCAGTATTTT. Residues: CASSLAGGQGDTQYF.

The chain recombines TRBV7-9 with TRBJ2-7; the D is unclear. The CDR3 is made up of 13 amino acids. CDR1 SEHNR and CDR2 FQNEAQ come from the germline V gene (reference sequence). V gave up 0 bases and J gave up 3 bases, with 6 bases separating them. In DNA, the CDR3 is TGTGCCAGCAGCTTAGCCGCCAGCTACGAGCAGTACGTC. This translates into CASSLAASYEQYV.

The rearrangement joins TRBV11-2 to TRBJ2-5, with D maybe TRBD2 (6 bases). V was pared by 5 bases and J by 1 base, with 11 bases between. Germline V CDR1 and CDR2: SGHAT, FQNNGV. The CDR3 is 14 residues long. CDR3 sequence: CASSLGRFQETQYF. CDR3 in DNA: TGTGCCAGCAGCCTGGGGAGGTTCCAAGAGACCCAGTACTTC.

This clone showed up just once. The J gene is TRBJ1-2, the V gene TRBV6-2 or TRBV6-3; 10 nucleotides agree with TRBD1. The V gene end was trimmed by 0 bases and the J gene end by 4 bases; junction bases not matched to a gene: 2. CDR3 size: 15 residues. Germline V gene sequence: CDR1 MNHEY, CDR2 SVGEGT. CDR3 in amino acids: CASSYSTGGPYGYTF. For the CDR3, the DNA is TGTGCCAGCAGTTACTCGACAGGGGGCCCCTATGGCTACACCTTC.